Included here is one T cell receptor (beta chain) sequence, with context. Authors' methods: Scientists estimated how many nucleated cells there were by amplifying reference gene primers. Produced via immunoSEQ multiplex PCR; TCRdb's table is partial and in-frame only. That table is the source of V, J and clone size, and D and trimming were worked out from the DNA. This table has more than 200,000 clones, 83% appearing once. CDR3 length: 15 amino acids. V lost 5 bases and J lost 2; bases outside the gene matches: 9. Germline assignment: CDR1 SGHVS and CDR2 FQNEAQ. This entry is derived from a study of blood T cell repertoires in COVID-19. Study summary: The samples span acute and convalescent COVID-19 from the United States, Italy and Spain.

The clonotype comes from a woman aged 40 to 55 with active or convalescent COVID-19. The chain joins TRBV7-8 to TRBJ2-7, with 7 bases fitting TRBD1. The sample comprised peripheral blood. CDR3 loop: CASSRDRDRTYEQYF. The CDR3 DNA sequence: TGTGCCAGCAGCCGAGACCGGGACAGAACCTACGAGCAGTACTTC. Drawing the rest from reference TRBV7-8 and TRBJ2-7, the complete variable domain is GAGVSQSPRYKVAKRGQDVALRCDPISGHVSLFWYQQALGQGPEFLTYFQNEAQLDKSGLPSDRFFAERPEGSVSTLKIQRTQQEDSAVYLCASSRDRDRTYEQYFGPGTRLTVT.